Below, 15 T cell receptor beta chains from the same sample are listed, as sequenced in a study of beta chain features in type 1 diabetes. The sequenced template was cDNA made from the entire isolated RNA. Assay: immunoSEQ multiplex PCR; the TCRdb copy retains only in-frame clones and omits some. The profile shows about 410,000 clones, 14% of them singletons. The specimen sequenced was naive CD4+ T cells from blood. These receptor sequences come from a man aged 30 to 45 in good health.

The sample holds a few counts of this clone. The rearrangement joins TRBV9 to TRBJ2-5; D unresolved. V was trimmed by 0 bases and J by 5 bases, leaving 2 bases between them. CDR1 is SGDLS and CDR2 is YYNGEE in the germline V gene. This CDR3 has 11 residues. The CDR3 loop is CASSVVETQYF. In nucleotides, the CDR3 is TGTGCCAGCAGCGTAGTTGAGACCCAGTACTTC.

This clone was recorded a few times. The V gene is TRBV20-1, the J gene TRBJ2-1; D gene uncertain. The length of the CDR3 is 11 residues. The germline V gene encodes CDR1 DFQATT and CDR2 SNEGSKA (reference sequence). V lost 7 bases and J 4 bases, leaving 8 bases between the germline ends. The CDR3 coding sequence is TGCAGTGGGGGTACTTACAATGAGCAGTTCTTC. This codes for CSGGTYNEQFF.

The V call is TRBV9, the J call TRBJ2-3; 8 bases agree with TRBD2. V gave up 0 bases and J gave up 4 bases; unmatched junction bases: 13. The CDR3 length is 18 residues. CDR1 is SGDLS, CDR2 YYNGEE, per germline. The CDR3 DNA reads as TGTGCCAGCAGCGTAGCCCTCGGGACTAGTCCCTTTGCAGATACGCAGTATTTT. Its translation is CASSVALGTSPFADTQYF.

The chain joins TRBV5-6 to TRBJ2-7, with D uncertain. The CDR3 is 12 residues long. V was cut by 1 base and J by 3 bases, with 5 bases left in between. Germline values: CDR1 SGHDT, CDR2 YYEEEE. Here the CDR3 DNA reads TGTGCCAGCAGCTTGCCGGTCTACGAGCAGTACTTC. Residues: CASSLPVYEQYF.

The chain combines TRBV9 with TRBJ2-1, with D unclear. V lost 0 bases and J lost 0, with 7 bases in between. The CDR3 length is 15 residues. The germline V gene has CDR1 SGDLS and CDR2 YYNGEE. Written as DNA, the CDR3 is TGTGCCAGCAGCGTAGGCCTGAGCTCCTACAATGAGCAGTTCTTC. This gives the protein CASSVGLSSYNEQFF. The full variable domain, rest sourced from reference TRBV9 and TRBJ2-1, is DSGVTQTPKHLITATGQRVTLRCSPRSGDLSVYWYQQSLDQGLQFLIQYYNGEERAKGNILERFSAQQFPDLHSELNLSSLELGDSALYFCASSVGLSSYNEQFFGPGTRLTVL.

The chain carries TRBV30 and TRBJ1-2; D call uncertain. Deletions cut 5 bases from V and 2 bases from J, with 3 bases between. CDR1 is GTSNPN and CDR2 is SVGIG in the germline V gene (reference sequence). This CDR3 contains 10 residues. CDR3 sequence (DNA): TGTGCCTGGTCCAACTATGGCTACACCTTC. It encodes CAWSNYGYTF. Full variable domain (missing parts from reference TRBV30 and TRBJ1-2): SQTIHQWPATLVQPVGSPLSLECTVEGTSNPNLYWYRQAAGRGLQLLFYSVGIGQISSEVPQNLSASRPQDRQFILSSKKLLLSDSGFYLCAWSNYGYTFGSGTRLTVV.

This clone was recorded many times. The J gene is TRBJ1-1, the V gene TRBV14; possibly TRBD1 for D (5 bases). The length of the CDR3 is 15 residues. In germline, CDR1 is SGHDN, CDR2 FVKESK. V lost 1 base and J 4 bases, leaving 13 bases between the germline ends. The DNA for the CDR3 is TGTGCCAGCAGCCAAGTTGCGGGGCTCGGCACTGAAGCTTTCTTT. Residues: CASSQVAGLGTEAFF.

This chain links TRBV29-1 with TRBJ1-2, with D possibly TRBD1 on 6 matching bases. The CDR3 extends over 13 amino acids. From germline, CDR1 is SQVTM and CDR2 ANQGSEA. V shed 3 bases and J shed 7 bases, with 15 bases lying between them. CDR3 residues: CSVEGQGYSGYTF. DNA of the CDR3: TGCAGCGTTGAGGGTCAGGGGTACAGTGGCTACACCTTC.

CDR3 loop: CASSRDGSYNEQFF. CDR3 coding DNA: TGTGCCAGCAGCAGGGACGGGTCCTACAATGAGCAGTTCTTC. V usage is TRBV9 and J usage is TRBJ2-1; perhaps D is TRBD1 or TRBD2 (5 bases each). Germline CDR1 and CDR2: SGDLS and YYNGEE. The CDR3 contains 14 residues. V was shortened by 4 bases and J by 1 base, with 9 bases between the two germline ends.

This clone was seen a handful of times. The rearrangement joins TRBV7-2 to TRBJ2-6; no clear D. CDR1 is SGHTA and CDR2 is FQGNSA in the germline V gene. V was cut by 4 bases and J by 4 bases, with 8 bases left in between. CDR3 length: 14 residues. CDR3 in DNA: TGTGCCAGCAGCTCCTCTCCGGGGGCCAACGTCCTGACTTTC. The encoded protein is CASSSSPGANVLTF.

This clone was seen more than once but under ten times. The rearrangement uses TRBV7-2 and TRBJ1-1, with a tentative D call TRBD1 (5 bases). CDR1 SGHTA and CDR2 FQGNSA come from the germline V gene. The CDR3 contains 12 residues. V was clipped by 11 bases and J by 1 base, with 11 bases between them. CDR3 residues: CAGGNKNTEAFF. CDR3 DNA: TGTGCCGGGGGTAATAAGAACACTGAAGCTTTCTTT.

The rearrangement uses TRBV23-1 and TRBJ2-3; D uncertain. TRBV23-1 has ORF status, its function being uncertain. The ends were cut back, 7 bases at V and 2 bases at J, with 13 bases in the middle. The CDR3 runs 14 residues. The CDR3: CASISFGYTDTQYF. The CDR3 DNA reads TGCGCCAGCATCTCTTTCGGTTACACAGATACGCAGTATTTT.

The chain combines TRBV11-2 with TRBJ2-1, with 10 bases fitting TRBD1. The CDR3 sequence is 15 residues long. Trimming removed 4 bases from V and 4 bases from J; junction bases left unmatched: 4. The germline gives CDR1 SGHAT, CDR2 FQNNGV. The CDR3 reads CASSYRQGAYNEQFF. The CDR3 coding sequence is TGTGCCAGCAGCTATAGACAGGGGGCGTACAATGAGCAGTTCTTC.

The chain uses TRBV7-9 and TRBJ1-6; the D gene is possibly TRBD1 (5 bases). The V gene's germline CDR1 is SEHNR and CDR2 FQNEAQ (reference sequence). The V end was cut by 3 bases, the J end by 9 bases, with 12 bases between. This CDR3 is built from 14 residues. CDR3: CASSFGQGTSPLHF. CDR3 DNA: TGTGCCAGCAGCTTTGGGCAGGGTACTTCACCCCTCCACTTT.

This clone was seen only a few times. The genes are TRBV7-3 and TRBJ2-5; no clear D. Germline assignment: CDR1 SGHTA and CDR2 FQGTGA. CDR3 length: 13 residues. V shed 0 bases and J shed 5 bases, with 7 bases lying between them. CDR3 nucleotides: TGTGCCAGCAGCTTAACGTTTAGGGAGACCCAGTACTTC. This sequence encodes CASSLTFRETQYF. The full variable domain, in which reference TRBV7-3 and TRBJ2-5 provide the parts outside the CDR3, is GAGVSQTPSNKVTEKGKYVELRCDPISGHTALYWYRQSLGQGPEFLIYFQGTGAADDSGLPNDRFFAVRPEGSVSTLKIQRTERGDSAVYLCASSLTFRETQYFGPGTRLLVL.